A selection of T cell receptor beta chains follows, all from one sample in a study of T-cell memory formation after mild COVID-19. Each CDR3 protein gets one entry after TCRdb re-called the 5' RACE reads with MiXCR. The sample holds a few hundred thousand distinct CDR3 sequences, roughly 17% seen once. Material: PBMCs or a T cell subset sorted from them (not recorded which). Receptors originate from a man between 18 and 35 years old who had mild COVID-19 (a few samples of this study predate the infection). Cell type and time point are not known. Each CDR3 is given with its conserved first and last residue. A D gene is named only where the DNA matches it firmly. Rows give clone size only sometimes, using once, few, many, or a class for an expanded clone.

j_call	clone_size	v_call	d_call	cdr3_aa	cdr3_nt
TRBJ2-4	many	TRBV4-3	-	CASSQGGYDKNIQYF	TGCGCCAGCAGCCAGGGCGGGTACGACAAAAACATTCAGTACTTC
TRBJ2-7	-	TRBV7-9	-	CASSFSGYGSDEQYF	TGTGCCAGCAGCTTTTCGGGGTACGGGTCCGACGAGCAGTACTTC
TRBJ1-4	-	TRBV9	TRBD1	CASSADRDGGKLFF	TGTGCCAGCAGCGCAGACAGGGACGGAGGGAAACTGTTTTTT
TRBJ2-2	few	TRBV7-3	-	CASSPQGGGYTGELFF	TGTGCCAGCAGCCCACAGGGCGGGGGTTACACCGGGGAGCTGTTTTTT
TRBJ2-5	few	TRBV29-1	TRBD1	CSVERGRGYQETQYF	TGCAGCGTTGAAAGGGGGCGAGGGTACCAAGAGACCCAGTACTTC
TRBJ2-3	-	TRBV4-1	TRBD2	CASSQDPGGGADDTQYF	TGCGCCAGCAGCCAAGATCCGGGCGGGGGGGCCGACGATACGCAGTATTTT
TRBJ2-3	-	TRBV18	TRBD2	CASSPAGLRTDTQYF	TGTGCCAGCTCACCCGCGGGACTACGCACAGATACGCAGTATTTT
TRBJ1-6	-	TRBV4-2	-	CASSQGWAGNSPLHF	TGTGCCAGCAGCCAAGGATGGGCAGGGAATTCACCCCTCCACTTT
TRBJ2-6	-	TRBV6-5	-	CASSLSGTGANVLTF	TGTGCCAGCAGTCTTTCAGGGACCGGGGCCAACGTCCTGACTTTC
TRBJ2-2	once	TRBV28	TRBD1	CASSLAPGTGFGELFF	TGTGCCAGCAGTTTAGCCCCCGGGACAGGGTTCGGGGAGCTGTTTTTT
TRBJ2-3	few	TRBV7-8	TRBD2	CASSLRGTSPSTDTQYF	TGTGCCAGCAGCTTAAGGGGGACTAGCCCTAGCACAGATACGCAGTATTTT
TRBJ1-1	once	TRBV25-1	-	CASSDRGTEAFF	TGTGCCAGCAGTGATAGGGGAACTGAAGCTTTCTTT
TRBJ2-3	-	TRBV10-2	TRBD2	CASSDLGLAGPSTDTQYF	TGCGCCAGCAGTGACCTGGGACTAGCGGGGCCTAGCACAGATACGCAGTATTTT
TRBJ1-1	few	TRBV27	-	CASSPLKGTEAFF	TGTGCCAGCAGTCCCCTGAAGGGCACTGAAGCTTTCTTT
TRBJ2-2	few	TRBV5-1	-	CASSRDPDTGELFF	TGCGCCAGCAGCAGGGACCCCGACACCGGGGAGCTGTTTTTT
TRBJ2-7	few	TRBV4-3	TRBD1	CASSQQVGGTGDEQYF	TGCGCCAGCAGCCAGCAGGTGGGCGGGACAGGGGACGAGCAGTACTTC
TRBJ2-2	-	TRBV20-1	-	CSAYDYTGELFF	TGCAGTGCTTACGATTACACCGGGGAGCTGTTTTTT
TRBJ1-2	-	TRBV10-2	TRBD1	CASGDRDYGYTF	TGCGCCAGCGGTGACAGGGACTATGGCTACACCTTC